Listed below are T cell receptor beta chains from one sample, sequenced in a study of shared clonotypes between healthy human individuals. Using immunoSEQ multiplex PCR, the repertoire was profiled, and TCRdb retains in-frame clones only, with some absent. Seen here are 2 million to 2.5 million clones, over 90% observed once, and the top ten hold under 0.45%. The sequenced sample consisted of naive CD4+ T cells from PBMCs. These receptor sequences come from a man aged 18-30 years in good health. Some clones in this sample may be carry-over from other donors' samples. Both conserved end residues are part of each CDR3. A D gene is named only where the DNA matches it firmly. Clone size, where shown, is once, few, many, or a class for clones that have expanded.

V	J	length	size	D	CDR3	DNA
TRBV6-1	TRBJ2-3	15	once	.	CASSEIRYYTDTQYF	TGTGCCAGCAGTGAAATTCGGTATTACACAGATACGCAGTATTTT
TRBV18	TRBJ1-2	15	.	.	CASSPSIEGRDGYTF	TGTGCCAGCTCACCCTCGATCGAGGGAAGGGACGGCTACACCTTC
TRBV28	TRBJ1-5	14	.	TRBD1	CASSLNYRGQPQHF	TGTGCCAGCAGTTTAAACTACAGGGGTCAGCCCCAGCATTTT
TRBV6-5	TRBJ2-7	15	few	.	CASRHRPRGAYEQYF	TGTGCCAGCCGACACCGGCCGCGGGGCGCCTACGAGCAGTACTTC
TRBV27	TRBJ1-2	17	once	.	CASSLIKERDGYYGYTF	TGTGCCAGCAGCCTTATAAAGGAGAGGGACGGGTACTATGGCTACACCTTC
TRBV7-8	TRBJ2-1	14	.	.	CASSLGEPYNEQFF	TGTGCCAGCAGCTTAGGCGAACCATACAATGAGCAGTTCTTC
TRBV19	TRBJ2-1	16	.	TRBD2	CASSIYGLAGGNEQFF	TGTGCCAGTAGTATCTACGGGCTAGCGGGAGGCAATGAGCAGTTCTTC
TRBV7-3	TRBJ2-5	13	.	.	CASSFTSMETQYF	TGTGCCAGCAGTTTCACTAGTATGGAGACCCAGTACTTC
TRBV4-1	TRBJ2-7	14	.	TRBD1	CASSHSGTAYEQYF	TGCGCCAGCAGCCATTCCGGGACAGCCTACGAGCAGTACTTC
TRBV5-8	TRBJ1-1	12	.	.	CAGSWGGTEAFF	TGTGCCGGGAGCTGGGGCGGCACTGAAGCTTTCTTT
TRBV7-6	TRBJ2-3	17	.	TRBD1	CASSFRGQGALADTQYF	TGTGCCAGCAGCTTTAGAGGGCAGGGGGCGTTGGCAGATACGCAGTATTTT